The clone carrying this TCR beta chain was found once. The sample is drawn from a study of blood T cell repertoires in COVID-19. Turning to the study itself: Sources were T cells, B-cell-depleted T cells, or PBMCs; the material itself was cDNA or gDNA.

Trimming took 1 base from V and 5 from J, leaving 7 bases between them. This CDR3 has 13 amino acids. The germline gives CDR1 LGHDT, CDR2 YNNKEL (reference sequence). In the original processing: Amplification of reference gene primers provided the estimated nucleated cell counts. Assay used: immunoSEQ multiplex PCR; TCRdb lists only in-frame clones, some missing. That table is the source of V, J and clone size, and D and trimming were worked out from the DNA. In the table there are around 47,000 clones, approximately 90% of which are singletons. The sequenced material came from peripheral blood. The chain carries TRBV3-1 (or the pseudogene TRBV3-2) and TRBJ2-3; unclear D gene. This TCR came from a man aged 50-60 years with active COVID-19. The DNA of the CDR3 is TGTGCCAGCAGCCAAGGAGTTGAAGATACGCAGTATTTT. This encodes CASSQGVEDTQYF.